The 7 T cell receptor beta chains below come from one sample, sequenced in a study of cytomegalovirus exposure and HLA in healthy donors. It was with 60 Vbeta and 13 Jbeta primers that the PCR ran. Generated by immunoSEQ multiplex PCR, the TCRdb table keeps only in-frame clones and is missing some. Its table lists 150,000 to 200,000 clones. The sample consisted of PBMCs. All receptors come from a woman aged 55-75 years in good health and CMV-seronegative.

The chain has TRBV7-2 and TRBJ1-2, with D perhaps TRBD1 (5 bases). V gave up 4 bases and J gave up 2 bases, with 8 bases separating them. CDR3 length: 13 amino acids. Germline V CDR1 and CDR2: SGHTA, FQGNSA. In DNA, the CDR3 is TGTGCCAGCAGCTCGACAGCGAACTATGGCTACACCTTC. It yields the protein CASSSTANYGYTF.

V is TRBV7-8 and J is TRBJ1-1; D remains unclear. CDR3 length: 17 residues. CDR1 is SGHVS and CDR2 is FQNEAQ in the germline V gene. Deletions cut 1 base from V and 1 base from J, with 16 bases between. The chain's CDR3 is CASSLVVLPGGNTEAFF. CDR3 DNA: TGTGCCAGCAGCTTAGTTGTCCTACCGGGTGGGAACACTGAAGCTTTCTTT.

The chain carries TRBV7-9 and TRBJ1-5, with a tentative D call TRBD1 (6 bases). The CDR3 extends over 13 amino acids. CDR1 is SEHNR and CDR2 is FQNEAQ in the germline V gene (reference sequence). V lost 1 base, J lost 7 bases, and 8 bases lay in between. DNA for the CDR3: TGTGCCAGCAGCTTAGAGGGGGACCAGCCCCAGCATTTT. Its translation is CASSLEGDQPQHF.

The rearrangement links TRBV6-5 to TRBJ1-5; D gene ambiguous. The CDR3 length is 15 residues. The germline gives CDR1 MNHEY, CDR2 SVGAGI. Between the trimmed V and J ends, which lost 0 bases and 0 bases, there was a span of 6 bases. The CDR3 protein is CASSYSHYSNQPQHF. The CDR3 DNA reads as TGTGCCAGCAGTTACTCGCACTATAGCAATCAGCCCCAGCATTTT.

The gene calls are TRBV7-9 and TRBJ1-1; D may be TRBD1 (5 bases). Germline V lookup: CDR1 SEHNR, CDR2 FQNEAQ (reference sequence). Trimming stripped 0 bases from V and 6 bases from J, with 11 bases between. The CDR3 is 14 amino acids. CDR3 sequence: CASSLAAGRPEAFF. Written as DNA, the CDR3 is TGTGCCAGCAGCTTAGCAGCAGGGAGGCCTGAAGCTTTCTTT. The entire variable domain, with the rest obtained from reference TRBV7-9 and TRBJ1-1, is as follows: DTGVSQNPRHKITKRGQNVTFRCDPISEHNRLYWYRQTLGQGPEFLTYFQNEAQLEKSRLLSDRFSAERPKGSFSTLEIQRTEQGDSAMYLCASSLAAGRPEAFFGQGTRLTVV.

The V call is TRBV27, the J call TRBJ1-6; tentatively, D is TRBD1 (6 bases). Trimming took 6 bases from V and 11 from J, leaving 20 bases between them. Germline V gives CDR1 MNHEY, CDR2 SMNVEV (reference sequence). The CDR3 consists of 15 residues. This CDR3 reads CASSLKRDIEAPLHF. Written as DNA, the CDR3 is TGTGCCAGCAGCCTGAAAAGGGACATTGAGGCACCCCTCCACTTT.

The rearrangement joins TRBV6-5 to TRBJ1-1; 7 nucleotides align to TRBD1. The germline V gene encodes CDR1 MNHEY and CDR2 SVGAGI. This CDR3 contains 14 residues. With V trimmed by 4 bases and J by 2 bases, 4 bases remained unmatched. CDR3 residues: CASSSNRGNTEAFF. The CDR3 bases are TGTGCCAGCAGTTCAAACAGGGGTAACACTGAAGCTTTCTTT.